This TCR beta chain was recovered during a study of blood T cell repertoires in COVID-19. At the level of the study: Researchers got acute and convalescent COVID-19 samples from the United States, Italy and Spain. Sample material is recorded as cDNA or gDNA derived from T cells, B-cell-depleted T cells, or PBMCs.

With 4 bases removed from V and 5 bases from J, the gap between germline ends came to 6 bases. The CDR3 loop spans 11 amino acids. CDR1 LNHDA and CDR2 SQIVND come from the germline V gene (reference sequence). Original analysis: From reference gene primer amplification, estimates of nucleated cell counts were derived. TCRdb's table, derived via immunoSEQ multiplex PCR, lists solely in-frame clones and lacks some. V and J calls and clone size come straight from that table; D and trimming were deduced from the DNA. The data contain roughly 70,000 clones, 70% to 90% of them singletons. Sequenced input: peripheral blood. The TCR comes from a man aged 65-85 years with acute or convalescent COVID-19. V usage is TRBV19 and J usage is TRBJ2-7; TRBD1 might be the D (6 bases). The CDR3 region is CASSKGDEQYF. The DNA of the CDR3 is TGTGCCAGTAGTAAGGGGGACGAGCAGTACTTC.